Presented here are 6 T cell receptor beta chains from one specimen sequenced in a study of blood T cell repertoires in COVID-19. Repertoires were generated with immunoSEQ multiplex PCR, while TCRdb's copy carries only in-frame clones and drops some. The sample records over 200,000 clones, 88% being singletons. Sequenced sample: peripheral blood. The receptors derive from a human donor in a cohort sampled during active COVID-19.

This rearrangement joins TRBV10-3 to TRBJ2-6; 7 bases map to TRBD2. Germline CDR1 is ENHRY and CDR2 is SYGVKD. V lost 6 bases to trimming and J lost 2 bases; unmatched junction nucleotides: 1. The CDR3 extends over 14 amino acids. CDR3 protein: CAISRGAGANVLTF. Written as DNA, the CDR3 is TGTGCCATCAGCCGGGGGGCTGGGGCCAACGTCCTGACTTTC.

CDR3 sequence: CASSTPPGTVNTEAFF. CDR3 nucleotides: TGTGCCAGCAGTACTCCCCCCGGGACAGTGAACACTGAAGCTTTCTTT. V usage is TRBV27 and J usage is TRBJ1-1, with 7 bases lining up with TRBD1. Germline V gene lookup returns CDR1 MNHEY and CDR2 SMNVEV (reference sequence). V lost 5 bases, J lost 0 bases, and 9 bases stayed unmatched. The CDR3 is 16 residues long.

This rearrangement joins TRBV5-1 to TRBJ1-6; tentative D call: TRBD1 (5 bases). V lost 0 bases to trimming and J lost 4 bases, with 17 bases between them. The germline gives CDR1 SGHRS, CDR2 YFSETQ. This CDR3 region has 18 residues. CDR3 sequence (DNA): TGCGCCAGCAGCTTGGGTAAATCGTCGACAGTTTATAATTCACCCCTCCACTTT. This sequence encodes CASSLGKSSTVYNSPLHF.

The rearrangement links TRBV28 to TRBJ2-1; D remains ambiguous. CDR3 length: 11 amino acids. V lost 11 bases to trimming and J lost 8 bases, with 13 bases between them. The germline CDR1 and CDR2 sequences are MDHEN and SYDVKM. CDR3 region: CAWLGRDEQFF. DNA for the CDR3: TGTGCCTGGTTGGGCCGCGATGAGCAGTTCTTC.

This clone was seen a handful of times. The chain is built from TRBV19 and TRBJ1-5; perhaps TRBD1 as D (5 bases). This CDR3 has 17 amino acids. CDR1 and CDR2 from the germline V gene are LNHDA and SQIVND (reference sequence). The V and J ends lost 10 bases and 2 bases respectively, with 24 bases between them. CDR3: CATMMSGKGKGNQPQHF. The CDR3 nucleotides are TGTGCCACAATGATGTCAGGGAAGGGTAAAGGCAATCAGCCCCAGCATTTT.

The V call is TRBV7-7, the J call TRBJ1-4; D not certain. V was trimmed by 1 base and J by 4 bases, leaving 10 bases between them. CDR3 size: 15 residues. From germline, CDR1 is SSHAT and CDR2 FNYEAQ (reference sequence). CDR3 sequence: CASSLEFGINEKLFF. The CDR3 DNA sequence: TGTGCCAGCAGCTTAGAATTTGGCATTAATGAAAAACTGTTTTTT.